The 26 T cell receptor beta chains given below trace back to one sample, sequenced in a study of cytomegalovirus exposure and HLA in healthy donors. PCR involved 60 Vbeta and 13 Jbeta primers. Data came from immunoSEQ multiplex PCR; TCRdb stores just in-frame clones and leaves some out. The table counts about 170,000 clones; roughly 0.83% lies in the top ten. Sequencing was carried out using PBMCs. All receptors come from a woman between 18 and 29 years old in good health and CMV-seropositive.

The chain uses TRBV4-3 and TRBJ1-1, with D maybe TRBD1 (5 bases). This CDR3 spans 15 amino acids. V was pared by 0 bases and J by 5 bases, with 13 bases between. CDR1 and CDR2 from the germline V gene are LGHNA and YSLEER. Here the CDR3 reads CASSQDAGQMTEAFF. The CDR3 bases are TGCGCCAGCAGCCAAGATGCAGGGCAGATGACTGAAGCTTTCTTT.

The rearrangement links TRBV30 to TRBJ2-1, with TRBD1 matching 8 bases. Unmatched junction bases numbered 8, after V lost 6 bases and J lost 4 bases. This CDR3 comprises 14 residues. Germline values: CDR1 GTSNPN, CDR2 SVGIG (reference sequence). In nucleotides, the CDR3 is TGTGCCTGTATAATGGACAGGGCTTACAATGAGCAGTTCTTC. Its translation: CACIMDRAYNEQFF.

The genes are TRBV5-1 and TRBJ1-1; 7 bases are shared with TRBD1. Germline CDR1 and CDR2: SGHRS and YFSETQ. This CDR3 comprises 14 residues. The junction had 8 bases not matched to a gene; V was cut back by 2 bases and J by 7 bases. Here the CDR3 DNA reads TGCGCCAGCAGCTTCCGCCGTGGGGACAGTGAAGCTTTCTTT. Protein sequence: CASSFRRGDSEAFF.

This chain links TRBV9 with TRBJ2-7; D is unclear. Trimming pared 4 bases from V and 1 base from J, leaving 12 bases between. In germline, CDR1 is SGDLS, CDR2 YYNGEE. The CDR3 spans 14 residues. CDR3 in DNA: TGTGCCAGCAGCTTATTAGACACTTCCTACGAGCAGTACTTC. It translates to CASSLLDTSYEQYF. The whole variable domain, remainder taken from reference TRBV9 and TRBJ2-7, is DSGVTQTPKHLITATGQRVTLRCSPRSGDLSVYWYQQSLDQGLQFLIQYYNGEERAKGNILERFSAQQFPDLHSELNLSSLELGDSALYFCASSLLDTSYEQYFGPGTRLTVT.

This CDR3 reads CAWTGGALRYF. The CDR3 DNA is TGTGCCTGGACAGGCGGGGCCCTTCGGTACTTC. V is TRBV30 and J is TRBJ2-7; maybe TRBD2 (6 bases). This CDR3 spans 11 amino acids. The germline V and J ends were trimmed by 4 bases and 12 bases, with 16 bases remaining between them. Per the germline V gene, CDR1 is GTSNPN and CDR2 is SVGIG (reference sequence). The full variable domain, with the rest looked up from reference TRBV30 and TRBJ2-7, is SQTIHQWPATLVQPVGSPLSLECTVEGTSNPNLYWYRQAAGRGLQLLFYSVGIGQISSEVPQNLSASRPQDRQFILSSKKLLLSDSGFYLCAWTGGALRYFGPGTRLTVT.

V and J are TRBV4-3 and TRBJ2-1; D perhaps matches TRBD1 (6 bases). This CDR3 comprises 13 residues. The V gene's germline CDR1 is LGHNA and CDR2 YSLEER. V lost 4 bases and J lost 5, with 9 bases in between. The CDR3 spells CASSLHRDNEQFF. Written as DNA, the CDR3 is TGCGCCAGCAGCCTCCACAGGGACAATGAGCAGTTCTTC.

The rearrangement uses TRBV6-5 and TRBJ1-5; D is perhaps TRBD1 (5 bases). The CDR3 contains 14 residues. Per the germline V gene, CDR1 is MNHEY and CDR2 is SVGAGI. Trimming pared 6 bases from V and 5 bases from J, leaving 14 bases between. CDR3 nucleotide sequence: TGTGCCAGCAGGCGGGACGGGCGAGATCAGCCCCAGCATTTT. As protein: CASRRDGRDQPQHF.

This chain joins TRBV7-8 and TRBJ2-5, with 8 bases fitting TRBD2. Germline assignment: CDR1 SGHVS and CDR2 FQNEAQ. The CDR3 sequence is 15 residues long. Unmatched junction bases numbered 5, after V lost 1 base and J lost 4 bases. CDR3 sequence reads: CASSLVGGGGETQYF. In DNA form, the CDR3 reads TGTGCCAGCAGCTTAGTCGGGGGGGGTGGAGAGACCCAGTACTTC.

V gene TRBV6-1 combines with J gene TRBJ1-1, with TRBD1 matching 9 bases. The CDR3 sequence is 14 residues long. Looked up from germline, CDR1 is MNHNS and CDR2 is SASEGT. V gave up 4 bases and J gave up 3 bases; unmatched junction bases: 3. The CDR3 spells CASSGTGVYTEAFF. The CDR3 bases are TGTGCCAGCAGTGGGACAGGGGTGTACACTGAAGCTTTCTTT.

The rearrangement joins TRBV9 to TRBJ2-1, with TRBD2 as a possible D gene (6 bases). Per the germline V gene, CDR1 is SGDLS and CDR2 is YYNGEE. This CDR3 has 13 amino acids. V was clipped by 4 bases and J by 5 bases, with 10 bases between them. The CDR3 region is CASSPRLDNEQFF. CDR3 sequence (DNA): TGTGCCAGCAGCCCAAGACTAGACAATGAGCAGTTCTTC.

The V call is TRBV15, the J call TRBJ1-2; no clear D gene. Deletions cut 3 bases from V and 4 bases from J, with 9 bases between. This CDR3 region has 13 residues. Per the germline V gene, CDR1 is LNHNV and CDR2 is YYDKDF (reference sequence). This CDR3 reads CATSREALYGYTF. CDR3 coding DNA: TGTGCCACCAGCAGGGAGGCTCTCTATGGCTACACCTTC.

The chain recombines TRBV5-1 with TRBJ2-3, with 14 bases aligning to TRBD2. The CDR3 spans 18 residues. CDR1 SGHRS and CDR2 YFSETQ come from the germline V gene. V was clipped by 4 bases and J by 3 bases; unmatched bases: 10. This CDR3 reads CASSPTSGGAPVTDTQYF. DNA of the CDR3: TGCGCCAGCAGCCCGACTAGCGGGGGGGCCCCCGTAACAGATACGCAGTATTTT.

V and J are TRBV4-2 and TRBJ1-2, with 7 bases identical to TRBD1. In germline, CDR1 is LGHNA, CDR2 YNFKEQ. V was pared by 4 bases and J by 0 bases, with 17 bases of the junction left unmatched. This CDR3 region has 19 residues. This chain's CDR3 is CASSLKGGQGELSNYGYTF. CDR3 in DNA: TGTGCCAGCAGCCTAAAGGGCGGGCAGGGGGAACTTTCTAACTATGGCTACACCTTC.

This chain uses TRBV7-9 with TRBJ2-7; D is ambiguous. CDR3 length: 14 residues. V gave up 5 bases and J gave up 1 base, with 12 bases separating them. Per germline, CDR1 SEHNR and CDR2 FQNEAQ (reference sequence). The CDR3 sequence: CASSTPSGSYEQYF. CDR3 DNA sequence: TGTGCCAGCAGCACCCCTTCCGGGTCCTACGAGCAGTACTTC.

This sequence joins TRBV6-4 and TRBJ2-3, with TRBD2 matching over 8 bases. This CDR3 has 16 residues. With V trimmed by 0 bases and J by 5 bases, 7 bases remained unmatched. CDR1 and CDR2 from the germline V gene are MRHNA and SNTAGT. This chain's CDR3 is CASSDSNGGAVDTQYF. The CDR3 DNA follows: TGTGCCAGCAGTGACTCCAACGGGGGGGCTGTAGATACGCAGTATTTT.

The rearrangement joins TRBV4-3 to TRBJ1-6; 8 bases are shared with TRBD1. CDR1 and CDR2 (germline): LGHNA, YSLEER. V was pared by 0 bases and J by 7 bases, with 8 bases of the junction left unmatched. The CDR3 loop spans 17 amino acids. The CDR3 sequence: CASSQDLAGGRNSPLHF. The CDR3 nucleotides read TGCGCCAGCAGCCAAGATTTGGCAGGGGGCAGGAATTCACCCCTCCACTTT.

The chain carries TRBV19 and TRBJ1-5; D possibly corresponds to TRBD1 (6 bases). V dropped 6 bases and J dropped 0 bases, with 15 bases sitting between them. This CDR3 has 16 residues. In germline, CDR1 is LNHDA, CDR2 SQIVND (reference sequence). The CDR3 sequence is CASRPQGSISNQPQHF. In DNA form, the CDR3 reads TGTGCCAGTAGACCTCAGGGGTCTATTAGCAATCAGCCCCAGCATTTT.

The chain joins TRBV4-2 to TRBJ2-1; D ambiguous. This CDR3 is 15 amino acids long. Trimming removed 0 bases at V and 2 bases at J, with 8 bases between. CDR1 LGHNA and CDR2 YNFKEQ come from the germline V gene. The CDR3 loop is CASSQEAATYNEQFF. The CDR3, as DNA: TGTGCCAGCAGCCAAGAGGCAGCGACCTACAATGAGCAGTTCTTC.

Here the CDR3 DNA reads TGTGCCTGGAGGGTAACAGGGGGGGTTGGCTACACCTTC. This encodes CAWRVTGGVGYTF. This chain connects TRBV30 to TRBJ1-2; 8 nucleotides match TRBD1. V lost 3 bases, J lost 7 bases, and 7 bases stayed unmatched. Germline CDR1 reads GTSNPN; CDR2 reads SVGIG (reference sequence). The CDR3 has 13 amino acids.

The chain has TRBV6-5 and TRBJ1-4; possibly TRBD1 for D (6 bases). Looked up from germline, CDR1 is MNHEY and CDR2 is SVGAGI. V was cut by 6 bases and J by 7 bases, with 18 bases left in between. The CDR3 covers 15 residues. The CDR3 DNA reads TGTGCCAGCAGGGGACAAGGTGGATCAGCTGAAAAACTGTTTTTT. It yields the protein CASRGQGGSAEKLFF.

The chain uses TRBV11-2 and TRBJ1-2; 10 positions match TRBD1. Per germline, CDR1 SGHAT and CDR2 FQNNGV. Trimming removed 6 bases from V and 2 bases from J; junction bases left unmatched: 15. CDR3 length equals 18 residues. The CDR3 DNA reads TGTGCCAGCAGAACACCCGGGACAGGGGCATTGGGGAACTATGGCTACACCTTC. Translated, it gives CASRTPGTGALGNYGYTF.

The chain is built from TRBV27 and TRBJ1-1; perhaps TRBD1 as D (6 bases). This CDR3 is built from 13 residues. From germline, CDR1 is MNHEY and CDR2 SMNVEV (reference sequence). Trimming left V 6 bases short and J 5 bases short, with 13 bases between. The CDR3 DNA reads as TGTGCCAGCAGACCAGCAGGGGTAACTGAAGCTTTCTTT. Encoded protein: CASRPAGVTEAFF.

The chain carries TRBV19 and TRBJ2-2; D might be TRBD2 (6 bases). The CDR3 sequence is 17 residues long. V lost 4 bases and J lost 5, with 20 bases in between. CDR1 is LNHDA and CDR2 is SQIVND in the germline V gene (reference sequence). In DNA, the CDR3 is TGTGCCAGTAGTACCTGGACTGTTTCAGGAGGGACCGGGGAGCTGTTTTTT. It encodes CASSTWTVSGGTGELFF.

V and J are TRBV13 and TRBJ1-2, with D hard to call. The germline CDR1 and CDR2 sequences are PRHDT and FYEKMQ (reference sequence). V was pared by 1 base and J by 4 bases, with 7 bases between. This CDR3 is built from 13 residues. This CDR3 reads CASSLVAGYGYTF. Here the CDR3 DNA reads TGTGCCAGCAGCTTAGTAGCTGGCTATGGCTACACCTTC.

This rearrangement joins TRBV27 to TRBJ2-3; TRBD2 matches 9 bases. V shed 7 bases, J shed 6 bases, and the junction held 8 bases outside the gene matches. This CDR3 contains 14 residues. The germline V gene has CDR1 MNHEY and CDR2 SMNVEV (reference sequence). The CDR3 here is CASTQRGVGDTQYF. CDR3 coding DNA: TGTGCCAGCACCCAGCGGGGGGTGGGGGATACGCAGTATTTT.

The V gene is TRBV6-5, the J gene TRBJ1-2; tentatively, D is TRBD1 (5 bases). Trimming removed 6 bases from V and 8 bases from J, with 19 bases in between. From germline, CDR1 is MNHEY and CDR2 SVGAGI. The CDR3 length is 14 residues. The CDR3 sequence is CASRSGTGEFGYTF. The CDR3 coding sequence is TGTGCCAGCAGGTCCGGGACGGGAGAATTCGGCTACACCTTC.